The entry below describes one T cell receptor beta chain. Mismatch with germline at one junction end may stem from a read error. These data originate in a study of T cells in Graves' hyperthyroidism and ophthalmopathy. RNA transcripts were the template for amplifying TCR beta CDR3 regions. An initial round of RT-PCR targeting the TCR CDR3 relied on the HTBI primer set. Each CDR3 protein gets one entry after TCRdb re-called the multiplex PCR reads with MiXCR. The sample comprises roughly 580,000 distinct CDR3 sequences, under 60% of which are singletons, and roughly 8.2% rests with the top ten. This CDR3 contains 17 residues. Germline V gene data show CDR1 as SEHNR and CDR2 as FQNEAQ (reference sequence).

The specimen was peripheral blood or thyroid tissue (not recorded which). The clonotype originates from a woman aged 18-35 years with Graves' hyperthyroidism. The V gene is TRBV7-9, the J gene TRBJ1-6, with D uncertain. This CDR3 reads CASSLLVGGSYNSPLHF. In DNA form, the CDR3 reads TGCGCCAGCAGCTTGTTGGTGGGTGGCTCCTATAATTCACCCCTCCACTTT.